The text below deals with one TCR beta chain. What it binds is unknown. Germline CDR1 and CDR2: SGHTA and FQGNSA. V was pared by 10 bases and J by 5 bases, with 15 bases between. The CDR3 is made up of 13 amino acids. This sample is part of a study of T cell clones after liver transplantation. For the study at large: A pre-transplant mixed lymphocyte reaction with TCRbeta sequencing defined graft-donor-reactive clones followed in post-transplant blood.

Sequenced by immunoSEQ multiplex PCR; TCRdb stores in-frame clones only, minus some. The data hold about 17,000 clones, with approximately 80% observed a single time. Study-wide points: The donor-reactive repertoire was only partly measurable in two subjects, lacking donor cells. These preliminary findings come from unstandardized post-transplant sampling times. A significant post-transplant drop in circulating graft-donor-reactive CD4 TCRbeta sequences occurred in most of the 8 subjects.

The sample in question was CD8+ T cells from blood, obtained less than 50 months after liver transplant. The sequence came from a human patient who received a liver transplant. Some T cells may be provided by the graft donor. The chain is built from TRBV7-2 and TRBJ2-1; D is possibly TRBD1 (6 bases). The CDR3 region has the DNA TGTGCCAACCCCTTGGGGGCGGACAATGAGCAGTTCTTC. The encoded protein is CANPLGADNEQFF.